This section outlines one TCR beta chain sequence together with its context. Its antigen remains unknown. The CDR3 totals 17 residues. Looked up from germline, CDR1 is SEHNR and CDR2 is FQNEAQ (reference sequence). Trimming took 5 bases from V and 4 from J, leaving 20 bases between them. This was a survey-level run. How the authors handled the data: Productive clonotypes were detectable down to 2.59 x 10-5 frequency. Clones were sequenced by immunoSEQ multiplex PCR, and TCRdb holds only the in-frame ones, with some missing. The V and J calls and clone size were taken over from that table, and D and trimming were inferred from the DNA. The data contain over 30,000 clones, over 60% of them singletons. The record originates from a study of STAT5B mutations in CD4+ large granular lymphocyte leukemia. General study points: CD4-sorted patient repertoires seemed more clonal than healthy CD4+ repertoires. Compared with healthy controls (2/35), patient top clones favored TRBV06 (8/27).

The clonotype originates from a human donor in good health. This rearrangement joins TRBV7-9 to TRBJ2-2; the D gene is possibly TRBD2 (6 bases). The sample consisted of CD4+ T cells from blood buffy coats. CDR3 amino acids: CASSARRLAELTGELFF. The CDR3 DNA reads TGTGCCAGCAGCGCCCGACGGTTAGCGGAGCTCACCGGGGAGCTGTTTTTT.